This TCR beta chain came from a study of CDR3 diversity in severe acne. Using its own MiXCR run on the PCR reads, TCRdb lists one record per CDR3 protein. The table includes 85,000 to 120,000 distinct CDR3 sequences, 51% detected once. CDR3 length equals 14 residues. In germline, CDR1 is SGHRS, CDR2 YFSETQ. This clonotype appeared once. A much larger clone lies one base from this, so it may be a read error. Sample: blood. The V call is TRBV5-1, the J call TRBJ1-2; D is undetermined. This TCR came from a male donor with acne. This chain's CDR3 is CAGSLADMTRDYTF. As DNA, the CDR3 is TGTGCCGGCAGCTTGGCCGACATGACCCGGGACTACACCTTC.